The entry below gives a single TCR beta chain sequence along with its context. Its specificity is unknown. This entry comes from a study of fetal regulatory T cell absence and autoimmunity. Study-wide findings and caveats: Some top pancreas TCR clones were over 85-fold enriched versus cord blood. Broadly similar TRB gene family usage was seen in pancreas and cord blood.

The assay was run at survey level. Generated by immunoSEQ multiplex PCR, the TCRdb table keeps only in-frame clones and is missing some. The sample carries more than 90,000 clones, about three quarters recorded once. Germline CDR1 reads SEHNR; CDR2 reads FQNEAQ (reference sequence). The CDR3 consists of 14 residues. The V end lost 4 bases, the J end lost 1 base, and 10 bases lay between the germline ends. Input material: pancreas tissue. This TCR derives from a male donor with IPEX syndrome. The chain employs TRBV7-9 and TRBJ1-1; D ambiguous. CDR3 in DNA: TGTGCCAGCAGCTCCCTTACCGGGAACACTGAAGCTTTCTTT. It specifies CASSSLTGNTEAFF.